The entry below describes one T cell receptor (beta chain). This sample is part of a study of blood T cell repertoires in COVID-19. V lost 6 bases to trimming and J lost 0 bases, with 18 bases between them. The CDR3 contains 17 residues. Germline V gene data show CDR1 as MNHEY and CDR2 as SVGEGT. Only in-frame clones appear in the TCRdb table, and some are missing; sequencing was by immunoSEQ multiplex PCR. Of about 62,000 clones listed, around 91% were seen once; the top ten hold 18%. Sequencing was carried out using peripheral blood. The rearrangement links TRBV6-2 or TRBV6-3 to TRBJ1-5, with TRBD1 as a possible D gene (6 bases). This clonotype was obtained from a woman between 55 and 75 years old with COVID-19, enrolled during active disease. The CDR3 bases are TGTGCCAGCAGCCCGGGACAAAGGATCGATAGCAATCAGCCCCAGCATTTT. Amino acid sequence: CASSPGQRIDSNQPQHF.